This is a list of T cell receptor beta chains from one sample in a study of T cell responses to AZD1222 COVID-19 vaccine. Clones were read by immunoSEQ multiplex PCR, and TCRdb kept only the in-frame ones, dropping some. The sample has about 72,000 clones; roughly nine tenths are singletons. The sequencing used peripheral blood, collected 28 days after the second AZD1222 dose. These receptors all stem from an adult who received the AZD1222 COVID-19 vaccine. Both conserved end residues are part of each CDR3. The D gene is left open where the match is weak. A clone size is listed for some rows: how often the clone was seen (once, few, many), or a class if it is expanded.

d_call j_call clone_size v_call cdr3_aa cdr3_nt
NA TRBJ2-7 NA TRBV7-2 CASSLRGEQYF TGTGCCAGCAGCTTACGTGGCGAGCAGTACTTC
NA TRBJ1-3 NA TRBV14 CASSQRGLNRNTIYF TGTGCCAGCAGCCAACGCGGATTGAATAGAAACACCATATATTTT
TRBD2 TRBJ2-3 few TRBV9 CASSGTGLAGGNTQYF TGTGCCAGCAGCGGAACCGGACTAGCGGGAGGTAATACGCAGTATTTT
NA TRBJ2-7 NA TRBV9 CASSVGVADSYEQYF TGTGCCAGCAGCGTAGGGGTAGCGGACTCCTACGAGCAGTACTTC
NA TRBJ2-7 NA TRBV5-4 CASSLGTDGTYEQYF TGTGCCAGCAGCTTGGGTACAGATGGAACCTACGAGCAGTACTTC
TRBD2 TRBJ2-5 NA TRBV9 CASSVSSSGAETQYF TGTGCCAGCAGCGTATCGAGCAGCGGGGCGGAGACCCAGTACTTC
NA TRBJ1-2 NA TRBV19 CASIRADQNYGYTF TGTGCCAGTATAAGGGCAGACCAAAACTATGGCTACACCTTC
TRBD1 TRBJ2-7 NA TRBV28 CASSPITGTGGNEQYF TGTGCCAGCAGCCCTATAACCGGGACAGGGGGAAACGAGCAGTACTTC
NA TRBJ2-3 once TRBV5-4 CASSSTGETDTQYF TGTGCCAGCAGCAGCACAGGAGAGACAGATACGCAGTATTTT
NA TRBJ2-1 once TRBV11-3 CASSFDPNNEQFF TGTGCCAGCAGCTTTGACCCGAACAATGAGCAGTTCTTC
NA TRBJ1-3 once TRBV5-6 CASSLSGAGNTIYF TGTGCCAGCAGCTTATCAGGAGCTGGAAACACCATATATTTT
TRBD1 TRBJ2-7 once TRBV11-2 CASSLVPTGVREQYF TGTGCCAGCAGCTTAGTCCCCACAGGGGTTCGCGAGCAGTACTTC
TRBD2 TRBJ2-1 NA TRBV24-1 CATSDPGLAGDEQFF TGTGCCACCAGTGACCCGGGACTAGCGGGTGATGAGCAGTTCTTC
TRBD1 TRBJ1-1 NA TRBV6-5 CASRGQQNTEAFF TGTGCCAGCAGGGGACAGCAGAACACTGAAGCTTTCTTT
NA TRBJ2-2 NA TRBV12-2 CASRSGQPGTGELFF TGTGCAAGTCGCAGTGGGCAGCCGGGCACCGGGGAGCTGTTTTTT
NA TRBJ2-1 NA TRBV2 CASSVYGIHNEQFF TGTGCCAGCAGTGTCTACGGGATCCACAATGAGCAGTTCTTC
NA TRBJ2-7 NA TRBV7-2 CASSLGSAFSYEQYF TGTGCCAGCAGCTTAGGGTCAGCCTTTTCCTACGAGCAGTACTTC
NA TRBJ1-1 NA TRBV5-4 CASRLWGGTEAFF TGTGCCAGCAGATTGTGGGGTGGCACTGAAGCTTTCTTT
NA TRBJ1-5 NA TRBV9 CASSVGQNQPQHF TGTGCCAGCAGCGTAGGACAAAATCAGCCCCAGCATTTT
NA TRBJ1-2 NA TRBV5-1 CASSLRQDLYYGYTF TGCGCCAGCAGCTTAAGACAGGATCTATACTATGGCTACACCTTC
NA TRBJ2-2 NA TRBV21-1 CASSKGKGTGELFF TGTGCCAGCAGCAAAGGGAAGGGAACCGGGGAGCTGTTTTTT
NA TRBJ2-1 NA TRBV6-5 CASRGASFHNEQFF TGTGCCAGCAGGGGGGCTAGCTTCCACAATGAGCAGTTCTTC
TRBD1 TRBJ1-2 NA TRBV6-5 CATHGQGPYTF TGTGCCACTCACGGACAGGGGCCATACACCTTC
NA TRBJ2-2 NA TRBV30 CAWSVRGLTGELFF TGTGCCTGGAGTGTACGTGGGCTCACCGGGGAGCTGTTTTTT
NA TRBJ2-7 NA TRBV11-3 CASTVMQGEEGTSYEQYF TGTGCCAGCACCGTTATGCAGGGGGAGGAAGGGACCTCCTACGAGCAGTACTTC